This T cell receptor (beta chain) derives from a study of CD8 T cells in Susac syndrome (dated by TCRdb to about 2019). Turning to the overall study: Among the sequenced Susac syndrome patients, more than five had clinically active disease and fewer than ten were in clinical remission. Susac syndrome patients were therapy-naive, on corticosteroids (some also receiving IVIg), or on IVIg alone at blood withdrawal. Repertoire sequencing was used to test whether CD8+ T cell activation and differentiation in Susac syndrome was antigen driven. Clonality of the CD8+ T cell repertoire was compared between eleven to twelve healthy donors, approximately 14 Susac syndrome patients and roughly 16 multiple sclerosis patients. Broad study findings and their caveats: The TCR sequencing and HLA analysis was acknowledged to have included a relatively small number of individuals. Clonal expansion was observed in Susac syndrome CD8+ repertoires, with the highest expansion in CD8+ TEMRA cells and greater expansion in clinically active than in remitting patients. In the total CD8+ and CD8+ TEMRA repertoires, about 16 and five Susac-specific public clones, respectively, were identified.

Turning to this clonotype: The specificity of this receptor is unknown. No per-base quality is available; no much larger clone lies one base away.

RNA was extracted using the RNeasy kit, and roughly 0.5 to 1 ug of the RNA was reverse transcribed with random hexamers. The immunoSEQ multiplex PCR assay, which covers 54 Vbeta and 13 Jbeta segments, was used to amplify TCR beta CDR3 regions. To correct PCR amplification bias, a synthetic template baseline was used for both primer optimization and computational correction. In the source study's methods: Reads were annotated to V, D and J genes according to IMGT and were analyzed with immunoSEQ Analyzer, with only productive sequences retained. Clonality was calculated as one minus the Shannon entropy normalized by log2 of the number of productive unique sequences. For each patient and control, public and private clones were evaluated among the 100 most prevalent clones. Clones were defined as Susac-specific if absent from the healthy and MS cohorts, from 1052 published viral clones and from other ImmuneACCESS disease sequences. TCRdb reran the public reads through fastp at Q25 and MiXCR, keeping productive beta chains. One record per CDR3 amino acid sequence lists the most common genes and DNA. The V and J calls follow TCRdb's processing rather than the paper's. For this sample the table gives tens of thousands of distinct CDR3 sequences, of which over 85% were detected only once. The ten top clones hold approximately 0.63% of the sample.

For this chain, trimming is 6 bases at the V end and 2 bases at the J end, and the number of junction bases without a gene match is 8. The CDR3 spans 15 residues, from the cysteine through the phenylalanine. The sequence is cut down to CDR3 DNA, 45 bases in frame from base 1. From a lookup of the germline V gene, CDR1 and CDR2 are MDHEN and SYDVKM. Peripheral blood CD8+ and CD4+ T cells from healthy donors, Susac syndrome patients and multiple sclerosis patients were profiled using high-throughput TCR beta sequencing. The Susac syndrome patients fulfilled recently defined diagnostic criteria for either definite or probable disease. Bulk CD8+ and CD4+ T cells were purified by magnetic negative isolation, while CD8+ TEMRA cells were enriched using FACS. Blood was drawn into EDTA tubes, processed within 24 hours, and PBMCs were isolated by density gradient centrifugation. PBMCs destined for TCR sequencing were cryopreserved in liquid nitrogen and later thawed in a 37 °C water bath. A purity of at least 90% was achieved for sorted or isolated CD4+, CD8+ and CD8+ TEMRA cells.

In this chain, TRBV28 is recombined with TRBJ2-3; 7 bases in the junction line up with TRBD2. Sequencing input: CD8+ T cells from PBMCs. The clonotype originates from a human donor with Susac syndrome. The CDR3 corresponds to CASRLITSATDTQYF. At the DNA level, the sequence is TGTGCCAGCAGATTAATAACTAGCGCCACAGATACGCAGTATTTT.